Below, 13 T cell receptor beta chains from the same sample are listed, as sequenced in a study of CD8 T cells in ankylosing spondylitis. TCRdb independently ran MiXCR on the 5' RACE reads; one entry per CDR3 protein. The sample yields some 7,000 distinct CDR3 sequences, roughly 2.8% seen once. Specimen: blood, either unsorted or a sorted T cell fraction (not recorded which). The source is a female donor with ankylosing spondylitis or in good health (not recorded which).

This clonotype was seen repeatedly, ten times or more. DNA of the CDR3: TGTGCCAGCAGCGCCTCCGGAGCGGGAGGCGCAGATACGCAGTATTTT. Translated, it gives CASSASGAGGADTQYF. The V and J genes are TRBV9 and TRBJ2-3; 9 bases line up with TRBD2. The junction had 9 bases not matched to a gene; V was cut back by 3 bases and J by 4 bases. Germline V CDR1 and CDR2: SGDLS, YYNGEE. The CDR3 length is 16 residues.

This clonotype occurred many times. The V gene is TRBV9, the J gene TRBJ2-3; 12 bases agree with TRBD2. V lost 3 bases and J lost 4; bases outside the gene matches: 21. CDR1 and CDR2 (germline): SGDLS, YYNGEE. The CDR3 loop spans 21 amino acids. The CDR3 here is CASSASTWTKRLAGVADTQYF. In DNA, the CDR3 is TGTGCCAGCAGCGCCTCAACCTGGACCAAAAGACTAGCGGGAGTGGCAGATACGCAGTATTTT.

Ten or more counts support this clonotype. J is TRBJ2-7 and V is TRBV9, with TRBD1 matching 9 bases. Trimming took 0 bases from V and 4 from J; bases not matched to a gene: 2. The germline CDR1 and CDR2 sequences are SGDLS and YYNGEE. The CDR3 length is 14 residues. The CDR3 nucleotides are TGTGCCAGCAGCGTAGGACAGGGGGTTTACGAGCAGTACTTC. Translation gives CASSVGQGVYEQYF.

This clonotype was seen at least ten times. The CDR3 loop is CASSVDGAGGETQYF. The DNA for the CDR3 is TGTGCCAGCAGCGTAGATGGGGCAGGGGGAGAGACCCAGTACTTC. The rearrangement uses TRBV9 and TRBJ2-5; 7 bases agree with TRBD1. Losses at the gene ends were 0 bases for V and 4 bases for J; bases not matched to a gene: 6. The CDR3 has 15 amino acids. Per germline, CDR1 SGDLS and CDR2 YYNGEE.

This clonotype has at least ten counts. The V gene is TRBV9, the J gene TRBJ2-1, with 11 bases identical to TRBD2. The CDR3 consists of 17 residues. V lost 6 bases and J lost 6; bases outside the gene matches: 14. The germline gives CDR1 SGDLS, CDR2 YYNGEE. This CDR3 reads CASNAGAGTSGGNEQFF. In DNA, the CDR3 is TGTGCCAGCAACGCTGGGGCCGGGACTAGCGGCGGCAATGAGCAGTTCTTC.

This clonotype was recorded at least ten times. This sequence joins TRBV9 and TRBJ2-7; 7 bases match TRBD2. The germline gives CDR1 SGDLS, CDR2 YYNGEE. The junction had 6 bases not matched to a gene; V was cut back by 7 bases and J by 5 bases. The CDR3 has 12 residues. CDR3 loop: CASAGVKDEQYF. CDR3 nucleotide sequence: TGTGCCAGCGCGGGGGTTAAGGACGAGCAGTACTTC.

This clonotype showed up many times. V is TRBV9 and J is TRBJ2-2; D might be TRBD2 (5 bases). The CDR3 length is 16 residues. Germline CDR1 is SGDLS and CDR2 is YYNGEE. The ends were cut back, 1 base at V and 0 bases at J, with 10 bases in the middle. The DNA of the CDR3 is TGTGCCAGCAGCGTAATGAGGGAACCGAACACCGGGGAGCTGTTTTTT. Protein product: CASSVMREPNTGELFF.

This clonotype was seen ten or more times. For the CDR3, the DNA is TGTGCCAGCAGCCCAATAACAGGGTCCACTGAAGCTTTCTTT. As protein: CASSPITGSTEAFF. V gene TRBV9 combines with J gene TRBJ1-1; maybe TRBD1 (6 bases). This CDR3 has 14 amino acids. V lost 4 bases and J lost 4, with 14 bases in between. In germline, CDR1 is SGDLS, CDR2 YYNGEE. Combining the CDR3 with reference TRBV9 and TRBJ1-1 gives the whole variable domain DSGVTQTPKHLITATGQRVTLRCSPRSGDLSVYWYQQSLDQGLQFLIQYYNGEERAKGNILERFSAQQFPDLHSELNLSSLELGDSALYFCASSPITGSTEAFFGQGTRLTVV.

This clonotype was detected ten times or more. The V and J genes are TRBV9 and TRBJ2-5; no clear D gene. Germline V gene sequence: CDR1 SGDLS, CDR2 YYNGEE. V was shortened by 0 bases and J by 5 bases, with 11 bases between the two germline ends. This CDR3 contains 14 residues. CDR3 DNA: TGTGCCAGCAGCGTAGAAGGGTTTCGGGAGACCCAGTACTTC. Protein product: CASSVEGFRETQYF.

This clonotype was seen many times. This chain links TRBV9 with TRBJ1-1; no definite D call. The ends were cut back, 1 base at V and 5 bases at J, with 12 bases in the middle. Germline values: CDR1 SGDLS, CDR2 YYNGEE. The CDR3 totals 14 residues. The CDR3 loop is CASSVRIGGTEAFF. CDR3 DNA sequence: TGTGCCAGCAGCGTACGGATAGGAGGGACTGAAGCTTTCTTT.

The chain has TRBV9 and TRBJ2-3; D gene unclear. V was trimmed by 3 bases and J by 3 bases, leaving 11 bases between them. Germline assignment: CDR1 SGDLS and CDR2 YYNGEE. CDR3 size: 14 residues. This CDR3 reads CASSADERTDTQYF. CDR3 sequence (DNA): TGTGCCAGCAGCGCAGACGAGAGAACAGATACGCAGTATTTT.

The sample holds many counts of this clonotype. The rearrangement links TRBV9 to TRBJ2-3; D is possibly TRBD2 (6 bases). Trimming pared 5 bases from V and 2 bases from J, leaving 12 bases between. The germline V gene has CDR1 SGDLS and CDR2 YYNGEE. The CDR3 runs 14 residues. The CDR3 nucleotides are TGTGCCAGCAGAGCGGGTATTTCCACAGATACGCAGTATTTT. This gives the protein CASRAGISTDTQYF. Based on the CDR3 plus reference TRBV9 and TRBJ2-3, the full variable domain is DSGVTQTPKHLITATGQRVTLRCSPRSGDLSVYWYQQSLDQGLQFLIQYYNGEERAKGNILERFSAQQFPDLHSELNLSSLELGDSALYFCASRAGISTDTQYFGPGTRLTVL.

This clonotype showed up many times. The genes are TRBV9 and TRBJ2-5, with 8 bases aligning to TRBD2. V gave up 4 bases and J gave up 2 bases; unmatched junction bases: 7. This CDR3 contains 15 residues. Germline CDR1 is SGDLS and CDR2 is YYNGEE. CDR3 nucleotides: TGTGCCAGCAGCCCGGGAGGGTCGAGTCAAGAGACCCAGTACTTC. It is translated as CASSPGGSSQETQYF.